This T cell receptor (beta chain) comes out of a study of metastatic and nonmetastatic thyroid tumors. The study's findings and limits: Malignant tumors reportedly showed significantly higher TCR beta diversity than benign nodules in both blood and tumor.

Per the original methods: A classifier for distant metastasis in papillary thyroid cancer was constructed using CDR3 differences observed across clinicopathological groups. TCRdb reanalyzed the PCR reads with MiXCR. TCRdb, rather than the study authors, made the V and J calls. The table records about 64,000 clones, just over 4% of them present only once. The germline V gene encodes CDR1 LGHDT and CDR2 YNNKEL (reference sequence). Trimming shortened V by 3 bases and J by 3 bases, and 2 bases separated the two germline ends. The CDR3 sequence is 11 residues long. This clone was seen at least ten times. Its specificity is unknown. Patients had received no treatment of any kind before thyroid surgery.

The sequence came from a female donor with papillary thyroid cancer or a benign thyroid nodule (not recorded which). Some clones in this sample may be carry-over from other donors' samples. The material sequenced was blood. V and J are TRBV3-1 and TRBJ1-2; D is undetermined. CDR3 in amino acids: CASSQDYGYTF. CDR3 in DNA: TGTGCCAGCAGCCAGGACTATGGCTACACCTTC.